The 9 T cell receptor beta chains below come from one sample, sequenced in a study of cytomegalovirus exposure and HLA in healthy donors. Both 60 Vbeta primers and 13 Jbeta primers went into the PCR. This table comes from immunoSEQ multiplex PCR, and its TCRdb copy is limited to in-frame clones, with some not included. The sample has approximately 140,000 clones; around three quarters are singletons. Input material: PBMCs. The origin of the receptors is a young man in good health and CMV-seronegative.

V usage is TRBV9 and J usage is TRBJ1-6, with 9 bases identical to TRBD1. The CDR3 has 16 amino acids. Germline assignment: CDR1 SGDLS and CDR2 YYNGEE. The trim removed 4 bases at V and 7 bases at J, leaving 9 bases unmatched. CDR3: CASSTLGTGQNSPLHF. In DNA form, the CDR3 reads TGTGCCAGCAGCACTCTCGGGACAGGGCAGAATTCACCCCTCCACTTT.

The chain carries TRBV6-5 and TRBJ2-6, with unresolved D. The V end was cut by 4 bases, the J end by 1 base, with 11 bases between. Germline assignment: CDR1 MNHEY and CDR2 SVGAGI. The CDR3 is 16 residues long. CDR3: CASSFTDTSGANVLTF. Written as DNA, the CDR3 is TGTGCCAGCAGTTTCACAGACACGTCTGGGGCCAACGTCCTGACTTTC.

V gene TRBV7-8 combines with J gene TRBJ2-3, with TRBD2 matching over 9 bases. The CDR3 consists of 17 residues. Germline V lookup: CDR1 SGHVS, CDR2 FQNEAQ. V was clipped by 5 bases and J by 4 bases; unmatched bases: 13. The DNA for the CDR3 is TGTGCCAGCAGCGCCTACAGGAGCGGGGGGCCCCCAGATACGCAGTATTTT. This gives the protein CASSAYRSGGPPDTQYF.

The CDR3 spells CASSQVGGAEGYTF. DNA of the CDR3: TGCGCCAGCAGCCAAGTAGGGGGGGCGGAAGGCTACACCTTC. This chain uses TRBV4-3 with TRBJ1-2; possible D gene TRBD1, 6 bases. Germline V gene lookup returns CDR1 LGHNA and CDR2 YSLEER. The V end lost 1 base, the J end lost 8 bases, and 14 bases lay between the germline ends. This CDR3 is 14 amino acids long.

The chain is built from TRBV9 and TRBJ2-4; 10 nucleotides match TRBD2. The CDR3 has 18 residues. Looked up from germline, CDR1 is SGDLS and CDR2 is YYNGEE. With 3 bases clipped from V and 0 bases from J, the junction kept 9 bases outside the gene matches. The CDR3 coding sequence is TGTGCCAGCAGCGAGTCTAGCGGGGGTAAAGGAGCCAAAAACATTCAGTACTTC. Amino acids: CASSESSGGKGAKNIQYF.

The rearrangement joins TRBV5-4 to TRBJ2-1; 8 positions match TRBD2. The V gene end was trimmed by 4 bases and the J gene end by 6 bases; junction bases not matched to a gene: 9. Germline lookup yields CDR1 SGHNT and CDR2 YYREEE (reference sequence). The CDR3 consists of 15 residues. The CDR3 region is CASSVGTRGGNEQFF. CDR3 DNA sequence: TGTGCCAGCAGCGTGGGGACCCGGGGGGGCAATGAGCAGTTCTTC.

This clone was seen a handful of times. The chain couples TRBV19 to TRBJ1-1; tentative D call: TRBD1 (6 bases). There are 13 residues in the CDR3. V dropped 7 bases and J dropped 4 bases, with 13 bases sitting between them. Germline V gene sequence: CDR1 LNHDA, CDR2 SQIVND (reference sequence). The CDR3 nucleotides read TGTGCCAGTATGCGGGGGCTAAGCACTGAAGCTTTCTTT. Amino acids: CASMRGLSTEAFF. Variable domain in full (rest from reference TRBV19 and TRBJ1-1): DGGITQSPKYLFRKEGQNVTLSCEQNLNHDAMYWYRQDPGQGLRLIYYSQIVNDFQKGDIAEGYSVSREKKESFPLTVTSAQKNPTAFYLCASMRGLSTEAFFGQGTRLTVV.

The rearrangement joins TRBV7-9 to TRBJ1-1, with 8 bases lining up with TRBD1. The germline CDR1 and CDR2 sequences are SEHNR and FQNEAQ (reference sequence). V shed 5 bases and J 2 bases; nucleotides not matched to a gene: 7. The CDR3 is 15 residues long. CDR3 loop: CASSQGQVYNTEAFF. In nucleotides, the CDR3 is TGTGCCAGCAGCCAGGGACAGGTATATAACACTGAAGCTTTCTTT.

The genes are TRBV2 and TRBJ2-3; D might be TRBD2 (5 bases). Germline CDR1 reads SNHLY; CDR2 reads FYNNEI. The CDR3 is 14 residues long. V was trimmed by 8 bases and J by 8 bases, leaving 20 bases between them. CDR3 coding DNA: TGTGCCAGCTGCCAGCCCCCAGAGGGCGGTACGCAGTATTTT. Protein: CASCQPPEGGTQYF.